This T cell receptor beta chain was sequenced in a study of T cells after yellow fever vaccination. Germline V lookup: CDR1 WSHSY, CDR2 SAAADI. The CDR3 is made up of 16 amino acids. The V and J ends lost 4 bases and 4 bases respectively, with 17 bases between them. General study results and limits: Reappearance after the booster was seen for most primary-vaccination clones, at 96% CD4 and 88% CD8. The secondary response peaked faster, at day 5 versus 15, but was weaker.

Each CDR3 protein is one row after TCRdb ran MiXCR on the 5' RACE reads. The table includes hundreds of thousands of distinct CDR3 sequences, 10% to 15% detected once. The sample holds a few counts of this clonotype. Antigen: not known. The V call is TRBV10-2, the J call TRBJ2-1; D may match TRBD1 or TRBD2 (5 bases each). This TCR came from a man in his thirties or forties who received the YFV17D yellow fever vaccine. The sample was PBMCs, taken on the day of the yellow fever booster vaccination. CDR3 in DNA: TGCGCCAGCAGTGGAGCTCTAGCAGGGAATTACAATGAGCAGTTCTTC. It is translated as CASSGALAGNYNEQFF.